This TCR beta chain was sequenced during a study of shared clonotypes between healthy human individuals. In replicate PCRs of unsorted PBMC, around 300 ng DNA, 25,000 to 35,000 T cell genomes, was used. Profiling relied on immunoSEQ multiplex PCR, and the TCRdb table lists in-frame clones only, not all of them. The data contain 520,000 or so clones, 75% to 85% of them seen just once; the ten biggest clones take up around 13%. The germline gives CDR1 SGHRS, CDR2 YFSETQ. The CDR3 totals 14 residues. Trimming cost V 4 bases and J 6 bases, with 17 bases left between them. The TCR comes from a woman aged 40 to 49 in good health. Some clones in this sample may be carry-over from other donors' samples. The J gene is TRBJ2-7, the V gene TRBV5-1; D might be TRBD2 (5 bases). Sequenced input: PBMCs. CDR3: CASSAGLGLIEQYF. Written as DNA, the CDR3 is TGCGCCAGCAGCGCCGGACTGGGTTTAATCGAGCAGTACTTC.